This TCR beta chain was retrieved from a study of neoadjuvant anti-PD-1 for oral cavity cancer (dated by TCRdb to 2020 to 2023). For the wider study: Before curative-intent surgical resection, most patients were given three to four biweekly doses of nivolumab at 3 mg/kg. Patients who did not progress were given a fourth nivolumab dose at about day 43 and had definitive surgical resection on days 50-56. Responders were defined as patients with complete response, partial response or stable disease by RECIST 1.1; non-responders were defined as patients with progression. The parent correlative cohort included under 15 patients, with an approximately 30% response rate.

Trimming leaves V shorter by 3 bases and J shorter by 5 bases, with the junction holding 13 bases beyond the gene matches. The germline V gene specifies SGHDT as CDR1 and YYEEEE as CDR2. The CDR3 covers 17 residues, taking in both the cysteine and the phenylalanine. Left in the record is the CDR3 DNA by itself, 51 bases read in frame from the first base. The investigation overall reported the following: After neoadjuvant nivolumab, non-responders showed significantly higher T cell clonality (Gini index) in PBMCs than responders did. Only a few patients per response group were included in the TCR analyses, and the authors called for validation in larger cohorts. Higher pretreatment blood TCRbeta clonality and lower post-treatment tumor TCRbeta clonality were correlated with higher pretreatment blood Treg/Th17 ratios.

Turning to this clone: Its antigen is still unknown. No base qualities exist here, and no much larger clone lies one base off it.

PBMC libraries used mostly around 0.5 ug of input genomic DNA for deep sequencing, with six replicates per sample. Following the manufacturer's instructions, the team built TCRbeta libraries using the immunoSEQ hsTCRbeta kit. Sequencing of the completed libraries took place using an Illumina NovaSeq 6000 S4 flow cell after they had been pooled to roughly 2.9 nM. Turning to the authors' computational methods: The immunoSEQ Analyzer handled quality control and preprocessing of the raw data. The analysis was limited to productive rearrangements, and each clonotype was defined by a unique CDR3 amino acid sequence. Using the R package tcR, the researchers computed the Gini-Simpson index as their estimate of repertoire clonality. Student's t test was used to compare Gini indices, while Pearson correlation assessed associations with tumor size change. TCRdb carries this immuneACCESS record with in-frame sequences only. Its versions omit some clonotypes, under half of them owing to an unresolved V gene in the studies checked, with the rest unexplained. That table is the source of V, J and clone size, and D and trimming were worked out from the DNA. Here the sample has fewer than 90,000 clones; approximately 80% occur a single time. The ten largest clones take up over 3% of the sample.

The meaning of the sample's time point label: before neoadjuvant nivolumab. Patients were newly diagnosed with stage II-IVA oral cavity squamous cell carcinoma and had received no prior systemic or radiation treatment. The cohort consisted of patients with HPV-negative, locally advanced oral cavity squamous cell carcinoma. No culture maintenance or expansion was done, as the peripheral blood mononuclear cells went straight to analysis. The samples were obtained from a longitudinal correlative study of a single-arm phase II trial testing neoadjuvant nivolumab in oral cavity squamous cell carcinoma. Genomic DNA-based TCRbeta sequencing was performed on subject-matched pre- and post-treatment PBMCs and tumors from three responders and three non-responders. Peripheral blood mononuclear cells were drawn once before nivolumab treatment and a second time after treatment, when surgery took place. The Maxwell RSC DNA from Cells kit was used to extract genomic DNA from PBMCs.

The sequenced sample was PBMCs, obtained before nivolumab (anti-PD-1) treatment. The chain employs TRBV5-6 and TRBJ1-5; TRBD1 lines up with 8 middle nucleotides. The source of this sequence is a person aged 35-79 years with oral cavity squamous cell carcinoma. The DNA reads TGTGCCAGCAGCTCCCAAGGACAGGGCTTGGGATATCAGCCCCAGCATTTT. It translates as CASSSQGQGLGYQPQHF.